The T cell receptor (beta chain) under discussion was sequenced for a study of blood T cell repertoires in COVID-19. The CDR3 sequence is 14 residues long. The germline CDR1 and CDR2 sequences are MNHEY and SVGAGI. Trimming removed 10 bases from V and 6 bases from J, with 18 bases in between. Clones were read by immunoSEQ multiplex PCR, and TCRdb kept only the in-frame ones, dropping some. The sample records 150,000 to 200,000 clones, around nine tenths being singletons. The V call is TRBV6-5, the J call TRBJ1-4, with a tentative D call TRBD1 (6 bases). The specimen sequenced was peripheral blood. The source of this sequence is a man in his 70s with acute or convalescent COVID-19. In DNA, the CDR3 is TGTGCCACCCACCGTCTGGGGGCGGATGAAAAACTGTTTTTT. Its protein is CATHRLGADEKLFF.